This paragraph reports one TCR beta chain. The data were obtained in a study of blood T cell repertoires in COVID-19. At the level of the study: Acute and convalescent COVID-19 specimens originated in the United States, Italy and Spain. T cells, B-cell-depleted T cells, or PBMCs supplied cDNA or gDNA.

In the authors' methods: Reference gene primer amplification gave estimated nucleated cell counts. Some clones are missing from TCRdb's copy, which holds only in-frame ones; the method was immunoSEQ multiplex PCR. The V and J calls and the clone size are those of that table, but D and trimming were determined from the DNA. The top ten hold about 8% of the sample, which has 120,000 to 150,000 clones, roughly 76% seen once. Germline V gene lookup returns CDR1 SNHLY and CDR2 FYNNEI. V lost 2 bases and J lost 3, with 14 bases in between. The CDR3 totals 16 residues. Specimen: peripheral blood. The sequence derives from a human donor with acute or convalescent COVID-19. The donor label of this sample is uncertain. The rearrangement uses TRBV2 and TRBJ2-1; a weak D match, TRBD1 (6 bases). The DNA for the CDR3 is TGTGCCAGCAGTGAAAGGGCAGGGGAGTACTACAATGAGCAGTTCTTC. Translated: CASSERAGEYYNEQFF.